Detailed here is one T cell receptor (beta chain). This specimen comes from a study of blood T cell repertoires in COVID-19. Study details: Italy, Spain and the United States were the sources of the convalescent and acute COVID-19 samples. T cells, B-cell-depleted T cells, or PBMCs provided the cDNA or gDNA that served as material.

Original data processing: It was from reference gene primer amplification that nucleated cell counts were estimated. Data came from immunoSEQ multiplex PCR; TCRdb stores just in-frame clones and leaves some out. The V and J calls and the clone size are those of that table, but D and trimming were determined from the DNA. The sample includes under 250,000 clones, roughly 80% of them seen just once. This CDR3 has 12 amino acids. CDR1 is SQVTM, CDR2 ANQGSEA, per germline. V was shortened by 2 bases and J by 2 bases, with 3 bases between the two germline ends. In Seattle, patients joined the study during active infection and were tracked longitudinally.

This sequence was found in a woman in her 70s with COVID-19, enrolled during active disease. V and J are TRBV29-1 and TRBJ1-4; D call uncertain. Source material: peripheral blood. Written as DNA, the CDR3 is TGCAGCGTTGAACTCACTAATGAAAAACTGTTTTTT. Residues: CSVELTNEKLFF.